This T cell receptor (beta chain) was captured by sequencing in a study of cytomegalovirus exposure and HLA in healthy donors. It was with 60 Vbeta and 13 Jbeta primers that the PCR ran. Clones were read by immunoSEQ multiplex PCR, and TCRdb kept only the in-frame ones, dropping some. This repertoire shows about 190,000 clones, roughly four fifths found once; its top ten account for roughly 1.6%. CDR3 size: 18 residues. What was sequenced was PBMCs. This clonotype originated in a woman in her late teens or twenties in good health and CMV-seronegative. The chain has TRBV21-1 and TRBJ2-2; TRBD2, the table's D call, lacks a check against the DNA. TRBV21-1 is recorded as a pseudogene. Written as DNA, the CDR3 is TGTGCCAGCAGCACCTACCGACTAGCGGGAACGAACACCGGGGAGCTGTTTTTT. Translating it yields CASSTYRLAGTNTGELFF.